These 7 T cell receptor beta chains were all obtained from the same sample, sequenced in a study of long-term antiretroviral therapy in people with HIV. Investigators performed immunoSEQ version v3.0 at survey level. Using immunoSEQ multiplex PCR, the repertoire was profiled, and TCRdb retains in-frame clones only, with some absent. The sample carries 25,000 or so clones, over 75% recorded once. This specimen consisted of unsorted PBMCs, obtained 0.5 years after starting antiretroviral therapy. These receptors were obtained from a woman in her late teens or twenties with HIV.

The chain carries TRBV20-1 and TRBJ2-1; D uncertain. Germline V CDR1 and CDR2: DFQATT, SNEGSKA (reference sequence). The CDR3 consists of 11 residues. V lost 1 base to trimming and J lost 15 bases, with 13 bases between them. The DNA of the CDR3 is TGCAGTGCTAGAGTAGGCGGTTCCGGGTTCTTC. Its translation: CSARVGGSGFF.

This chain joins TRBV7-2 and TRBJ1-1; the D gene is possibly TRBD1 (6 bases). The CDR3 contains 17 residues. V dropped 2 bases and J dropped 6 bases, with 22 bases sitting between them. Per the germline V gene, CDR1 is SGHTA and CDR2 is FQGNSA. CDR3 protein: CASSLSPPRGGLPEAFF. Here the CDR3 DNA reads TGTGCCAGCAGCTTATCCCCGCCAAGGGGGGGACTACCTGAAGCTTTCTTT.

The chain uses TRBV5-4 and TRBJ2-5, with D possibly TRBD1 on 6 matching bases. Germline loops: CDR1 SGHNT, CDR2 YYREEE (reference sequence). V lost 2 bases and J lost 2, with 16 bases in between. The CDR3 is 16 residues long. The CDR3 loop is CASSFRTEKRQETQYF. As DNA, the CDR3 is TGTGCCAGCAGCTTCCGGACAGAGAAAAGACAAGAGACCCAGTACTTC.

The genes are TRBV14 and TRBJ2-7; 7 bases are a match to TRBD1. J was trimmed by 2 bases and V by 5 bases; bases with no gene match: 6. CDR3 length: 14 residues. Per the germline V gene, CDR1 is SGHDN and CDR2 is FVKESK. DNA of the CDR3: TGTGCCAGCAGCTTCCGGGACAGACCCTACGAGCAGTACTTC. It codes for CASSFRDRPYEQYF.

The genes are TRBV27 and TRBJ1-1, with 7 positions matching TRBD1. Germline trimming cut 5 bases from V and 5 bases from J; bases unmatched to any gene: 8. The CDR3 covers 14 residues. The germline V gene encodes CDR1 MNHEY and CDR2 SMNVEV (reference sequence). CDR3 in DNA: TGTGCCAGCAGTATCGGGCAGGGGGTGACTGAAGCTTTCTTT. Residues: CASSIGQGVTEAFF.

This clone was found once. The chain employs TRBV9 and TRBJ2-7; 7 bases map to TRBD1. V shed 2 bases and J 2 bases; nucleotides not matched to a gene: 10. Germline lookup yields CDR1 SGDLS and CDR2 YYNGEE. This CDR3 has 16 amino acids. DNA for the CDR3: TGTGCCAGCAGCGTTACGGGACAGATAAGCGCCTACGAGCAGTACTTC. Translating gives CASSVTGQISAYEQYF.

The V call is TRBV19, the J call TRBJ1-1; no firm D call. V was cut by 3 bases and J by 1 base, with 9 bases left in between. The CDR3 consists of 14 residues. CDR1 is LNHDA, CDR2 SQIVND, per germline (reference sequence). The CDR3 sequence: CASSIIRTNTEAFF. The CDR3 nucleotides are TGTGCCAGTAGTATTATACGGACGAACACTGAAGCTTTCTTT. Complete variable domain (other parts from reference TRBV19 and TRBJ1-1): DGGITQSPKYLFRKEGQNVTLSCEQNLNHDAMYWYRQDPGQGLRLIYYSQIVNDFQKGDIAEGYSVSREKKESFPLTVTSAQKNPTAFYLCASSIIRTNTEAFFGQGTRLTVV.